The clone carrying this TCR beta chain was counted a few times. TCRdb reprocessed the PCR reads with MiXCR, giving one entry per CDR3 protein. The sample carries roughly 630,000 distinct CDR3 sequences, approximately 24% recorded once. The CDR3 consists of 17 residues. The germline V gene encodes CDR1 MGHRA and CDR2 YSYEKL. The V and J ends lost 2 bases and 6 bases respectively, with 22 bases between them. This specimen belongs to a study of molecular identifiers for immune sequencing clone quantification. From roughly 20,000 to 1,000,000 sorted cells, naive CD8 libraries were generated with 10%, 30% or 50% RNA.

Input material: naive CD8+ T cells from blood, with Jurkat cell RNA spiked in. Subset noted: FACS-sorted CD8+CD4-CCR7+CD45RA+ naive T cells. This TCR derives from a human donor in good health. Some libraries in this study had Jurkat cell RNA spiked in. V usage is TRBV4-1 and J usage is TRBJ1-1; D is unclear. The CDR3 protein is CASSQTWATAVGSEAFF. The CDR3, as DNA: TGCGCCAGCAGCCAAACCTGGGCCACCGCGGTTGGTTCTGAAGCTTTCTTT.